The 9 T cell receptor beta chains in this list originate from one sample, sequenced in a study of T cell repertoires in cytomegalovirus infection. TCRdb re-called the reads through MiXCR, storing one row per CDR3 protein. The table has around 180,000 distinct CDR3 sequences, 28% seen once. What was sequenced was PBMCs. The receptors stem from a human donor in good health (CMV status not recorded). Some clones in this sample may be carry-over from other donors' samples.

CDR3 protein: CSVDLTADTQYF. The CDR3 nucleotides read TGCAGCGTTGATCTGACAGCAGATACGCAGTATTTT. This chain links TRBV29-1 with TRBJ2-3; TRBD1 might be the D (5 bases). Germline-derived CDR1 and CDR2 are SQVTM and ANQGSEA. This CDR3 has 12 residues. Trimming pared 3 bases from V and 4 bases from J, leaving 8 bases between.

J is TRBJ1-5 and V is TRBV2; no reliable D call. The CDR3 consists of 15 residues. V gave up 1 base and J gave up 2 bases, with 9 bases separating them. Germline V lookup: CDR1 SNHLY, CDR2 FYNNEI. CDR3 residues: CASSEGLAGNQPQHF. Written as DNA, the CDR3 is TGTGCCAGCAGTGAAGGCCTGGCCGGCAATCAGCCCCAGCATTTT.

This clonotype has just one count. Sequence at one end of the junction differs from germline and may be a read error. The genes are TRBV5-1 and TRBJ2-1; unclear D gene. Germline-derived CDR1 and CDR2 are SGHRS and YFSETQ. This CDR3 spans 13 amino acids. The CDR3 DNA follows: TGCGCCAGCAGCTCGGACGGATACAATCAGCAGTTCTTC. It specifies CASSSDGYNQQFF.

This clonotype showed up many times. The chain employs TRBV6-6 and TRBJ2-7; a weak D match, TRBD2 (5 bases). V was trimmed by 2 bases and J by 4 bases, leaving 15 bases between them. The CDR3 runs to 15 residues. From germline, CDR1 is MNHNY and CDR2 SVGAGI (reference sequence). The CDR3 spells CASSYPPSGSYEQYF. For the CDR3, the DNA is TGTGCCAGCAGTTACCCTCCCTCGGGGTCGTACGAGCAGTACTTC.

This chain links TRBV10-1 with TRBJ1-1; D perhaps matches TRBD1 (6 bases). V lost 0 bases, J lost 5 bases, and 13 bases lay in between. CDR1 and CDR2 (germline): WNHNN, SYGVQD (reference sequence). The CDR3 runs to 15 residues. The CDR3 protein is CASSESIGGRTEAFF. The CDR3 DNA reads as TGCGCCAGCAGTGAGTCCATAGGGGGTCGGACTGAAGCTTTCTTT.

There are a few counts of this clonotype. The CDR3 reads CASTESSYNEQFF. The DNA for the CDR3 is TGTGCCAGCACGGAGAGCTCCTACAATGAGCAGTTCTTC. The chain uses TRBV6-1 and TRBJ2-1; the D is unclear. There are 13 residues in the CDR3. V dropped 7 bases and J dropped 0 bases, with 7 bases sitting between them. Germline loops: CDR1 MNHNS, CDR2 SASEGT.

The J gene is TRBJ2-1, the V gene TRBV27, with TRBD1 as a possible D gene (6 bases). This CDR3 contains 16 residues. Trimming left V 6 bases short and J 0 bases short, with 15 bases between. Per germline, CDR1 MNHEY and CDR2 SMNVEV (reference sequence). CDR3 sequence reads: CASRTLGAISYNEQFF. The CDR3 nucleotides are TGTGCCAGCAGGACACTGGGGGCTATCTCCTACAATGAGCAGTTCTTC.

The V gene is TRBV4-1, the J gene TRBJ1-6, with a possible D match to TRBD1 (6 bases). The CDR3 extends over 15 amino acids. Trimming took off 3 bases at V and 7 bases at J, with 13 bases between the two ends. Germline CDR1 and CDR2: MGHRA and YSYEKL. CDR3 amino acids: CASSHEQGTNSPLHF. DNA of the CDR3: TGCGCCAGCAGCCATGAACAGGGCACCAATTCACCCCTCCACTTT.

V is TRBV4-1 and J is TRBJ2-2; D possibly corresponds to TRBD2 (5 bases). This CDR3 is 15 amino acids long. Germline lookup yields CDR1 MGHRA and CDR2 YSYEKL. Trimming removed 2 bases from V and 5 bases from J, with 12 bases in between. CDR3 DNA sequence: TGCGCCAGCAGCCAACACTCAGGAGGAACCGGGGAGCTGTTTTTT. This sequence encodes CASSQHSGGTGELFF.